Below are 25 T cell receptor beta chains sequenced from a single sample in a study of OX40 agonist ivuxolimab in advanced cancers. Sequencing used immunoSEQ multiplex PCR; TCRdb keeps in-frame clones, though not all of them. The table shows just over 90,000 clones, with under 95% occurring only once. This material consisted of CD4+ or CD8+ T cells sorted from blood, taken in a trial of the OX40 agonist ivuxolimab. The origin of the receptors is an adult with an advanced solid tumor such as melanoma, head and neck, liver or kidney cancer.

The CDR3 loop reads CASSYSGPSYEQYF. The CDR3 DNA follows: TGTGCCAGCAGTTACTCGGGACCATCCTACGAGCAGTACTTC. The rearrangement uses TRBV6-6 and TRBJ2-7, with D perhaps assigned TRBD1 or TRBD2 (5 bases each). The length of the CDR3 is 14 residues. V was pared by 0 bases and J by 1 base, with 7 bases between. The germline CDR1 and CDR2 sequences are MNHNY and SVGAGI (reference sequence).

The gene calls are TRBV6-1 and TRBJ2-7; 12 nucleotides align to TRBD2. V lost 4 bases, J lost 1 base, and 5 bases stayed unmatched. This CDR3 region has 16 residues. Germline V gene lookup returns CDR1 MNHNS and CDR2 SASEGT. The CDR3 DNA reads as TGTGCCAGCAGTGGGGCCACTAGCGGGAGGTCCTACGAGCAGTACTTC. Translation gives CASSGATSGRSYEQYF.

The CDR3 DNA reads as TGCGCCAGCAGCGGGGGGACAGAAGTGAGGGCGGTGGAAAAACTGTTTTTT. Translating it yields CASSGGTEVRAVEKLFF. The chain uses TRBV5-1 and TRBJ1-4; 7 bases match TRBD1. CDR3 length: 17 residues. Germline V gives CDR1 SGHRS, CDR2 YFSETQ. J gave up 8 bases and V 4 bases, and 17 bases lay outside the gene matches.

In its sample, this clone was seen a few times. This chain links TRBV19 with TRBJ1-1; D is ambiguous. The CDR3 runs 12 residues. Germline V gene data show CDR1 as LNHDA and CDR2 as SQIVND (reference sequence). The V end was cut by 10 bases, the J end by 2 bases, with 11 bases between. CDR3 residues: CATKTENTEAFF. DNA of the CDR3: TGTGCCACCAAAACAGAAAACACTGAAGCTTTCTTT.

The chain links TRBV10-2 to TRBJ1-2; 8 bases line up with TRBD1. This CDR3 contains 14 residues. CDR1 is WSHSY and CDR2 is SAAADI in the germline V gene. Germline trimming cut 4 bases from V and 2 bases from J; bases unmatched to any gene: 3. The CDR3 bases are TGCGCCAGCAGTGCAGGGGGCCCAAACTATGGCTACACCTTC. Its translation: CASSAGGPNYGYTF.

The chain combines TRBV9 with TRBJ2-6, with D possibly matching TRBD1 (5 bases). The CDR3 has 13 residues. V was shortened by 0 bases and J by 9 bases, with 7 bases between the two germline ends. Germline lookup yields CDR1 SGDLS and CDR2 YYNGEE. CDR3 loop: CASSVVGRNVLTF. The CDR3 coding sequence is TGTGCCAGCAGCGTAGTGGGGCGCAACGTCCTGACTTTC.

The CDR3 loop reads CASRPRVRTNYGYTF. The CDR3 coding sequence is TGTGCCAGCAGGCCCAGGGTTAGGACTAACTATGGCTACACCTTC. The J gene is TRBJ1-2, the V gene TRBV7-9, with D possibly being TRBD1 (5 bases). CDR3 length: 15 residues. Germline values: CDR1 SEHNR, CDR2 FQNEAQ (reference sequence). Deletions cut 6 bases from V and 0 bases from J, with 14 bases between.

The rearrangement links TRBV19 to TRBJ2-1; 9 bases are shared with TRBD2. In germline, CDR1 is LNHDA, CDR2 SQIVND (reference sequence). The V segment lost 7 bases and the J segment 5 bases; nucleotides outside the gene matches: 6. The length of the CDR3 is 14 residues. This CDR3 reads CASTVGGRDNEQFF. CDR3 coding DNA: TGTGCCAGTACGGTGGGCGGGAGGGACAATGAGCAGTTCTTC. Full variable domain (rest looked up from reference TRBV19 and TRBJ2-1): DGGITQSPKYLFRKEGQNVTLSCEQNLNHDAMYWYRQDPGQGLRLIYYSQIVNDFQKGDIAEGYSVSREKKESFPLTVTSAQKNPTAFYLCASTVGGRDNEQFFGPGTRLTVL.

CDR3 sequence reads: CASSQDREGELFF. CDR3 bases: TGTGCCAGCAGCCAAGATAGAGAGGGGGAACTGTTTTTT. The rearrangement uses TRBV4-2 and TRBJ1-4, with D perhaps matching TRBD1 (6 bases). Germline V gene data show CDR1 as LGHNA and CDR2 as YNFKEQ. The CDR3 totals 13 residues. The V end lost 0 bases, the J end lost 12 bases, and 11 bases lay between the germline ends.

This clone was found a few times. The chain couples TRBV18 to TRBJ2-2, with a tentative D call TRBD1 (6 bases). The V gene's germline CDR1 is KGHSH and CDR2 LQKENI. This CDR3 comprises 14 residues. Deletions cut 3 bases from V and 1 base from J, with 6 bases between. Here the CDR3 DNA reads TGTGCCAGCTCACCGACAGGGAACACCGGGGAGCTGTTTTTT. It specifies CASSPTGNTGELFF.

The genes are TRBV18 and TRBJ1-3; D is undetermined. With 4 bases removed from V and 7 bases from J, the gap between germline ends came to 2 bases. This CDR3 comprises 10 residues. CDR1 is KGHSH and CDR2 is LQKENI in the germline V gene. The CDR3 DNA reads TGTGCCAGCTCACTGAACACCATATATTTT. Residues: CASSLNTIYF. Variable domain in full (rest from reference TRBV18 and TRBJ1-3): NAGVMQNPRHLVRRRGQEARLRCSPMKGHSHVYWYRQLPEEGLKFMVYLQKENIIDESGMPKERFSAEFPKEGPSILRIQQVVRGDSAAYFCASSLNTIYFGEGSWLTVV.

V gene TRBV28 combines with J gene TRBJ1-2, with D uncertain. V was shortened by 6 bases and J by 5 bases, with 19 bases between the two germline ends. The CDR3 spans 15 residues. CDR1 is MDHEN, CDR2 SYDVKM, per germline. The chain's CDR3 is CASSSGPRMMYGYTF. CDR3 bases: TGTGCCAGCAGCTCCGGACCGCGAATGATGTATGGCTACACCTTC.

This clone appeared a single time. The chain is built from TRBV2 and TRBJ2-2, with D unclear. Trimming left V 7 bases short and J 4 bases short, with 13 bases between. CDR1 and CDR2 (germline): SNHLY, FYNNEI. This CDR3 contains 14 residues. DNA of the CDR3: TGTGCCAGCAAAGGACGGAGCCCCACCGGGGAGCTGTTTTTT. As protein: CASKGRSPTGELFF.

V gene TRBV7-2 combines with J gene TRBJ2-7; TRBD2 agrees at 7 bases. From germline, CDR1 is SGHTA and CDR2 FQGNSA. The CDR3 has 16 amino acids. Trimming at V came to 6 bases and at J to 9 bases, leaving 20 bases not matched to a gene. This chain's CDR3 is CASRNTGGGGPKVQYF. CDR3 coding DNA: TGTGCCAGCAGAAACACGGGCGGGGGAGGCCCAAAGGTGCAGTACTTC.

The chain links TRBV28 to TRBJ1-1; the D is unclear. V lost 5 bases to trimming and J lost 4 bases, with 17 bases between them. The CDR3 runs to 15 residues. Per the germline V gene, CDR1 is MDHEN and CDR2 is SYDVKM. The CDR3 spells CASSGPRGRGTEAFF. The CDR3 nucleotides read TGTGCCAGCAGTGGACCGCGAGGCCGAGGCACTGAAGCTTTCTTT.

The rearrangement uses TRBV28 and TRBJ2-1; TRBD2 aligns across 10 bases. The CDR3 loop spans 15 amino acids. The J segment lost 6 bases and the V segment lost 2 bases, leaving 4 bases of the junction unmatched. The V gene's germline CDR1 is MDHEN and CDR2 SYDVKM. The CDR3 DNA is TGTGCCAGCAGTTTAAGAGCGGGAGGGTCCAATGAGCAGTTCTTC. Translated, it gives CASSLRAGGSNEQFF.

The CDR3 spells CASSLDRGNTIYF. CDR3 DNA sequence: TGCGCCAGCAGCTTGGACAGGGGAAACACCATATATTTT. This rearrangement joins TRBV5-1 to TRBJ1-3; tentatively, D is TRBD1 (5 bases). This CDR3 comprises 13 residues. V was pared by 0 bases and J by 4 bases, with 5 bases between. Germline lookup yields CDR1 SGHRS and CDR2 YFSETQ.

The chain has TRBV11-3 and TRBJ2-1; D might be TRBD2 (5 bases). CDR3 length equals 12 residues. CDR1 is SGHNT, CDR2 YENEEA, per germline. Trimming stripped 5 bases from V and 9 bases from J, with 11 bases between. This chain's CDR3 is CASSRVASEQFF. The CDR3 nucleotides read TGTGCCAGCAGCCGAGTAGCGAGTGAGCAGTTCTTC.

The chain recombines TRBV6-6 with TRBJ2-7, with a possible D match to TRBD2 (6 bases). Looked up from germline, CDR1 is MNHNY and CDR2 is SVGAGI (reference sequence). The CDR3 length is 14 residues. V lost 6 bases and J lost 6, with 18 bases in between. This chain's CDR3 is CASRPLGGVIEQYF. CDR3 nucleotide sequence: TGTGCCAGCAGGCCGCTGGGGGGAGTCATCGAGCAGTACTTC.

The chain carries TRBV4-1 and TRBJ1-2, with 10 bases lining up with TRBD1. J lost 3 bases, V lost 2 bases, and 12 bases had no gene match. Per the germline V gene, CDR1 is MGHRA and CDR2 is YSYEKL. The CDR3 is 18 amino acids. The CDR3 region has the DNA TGCGCCAGCAGCCAATTTATTACATCTGGACAGGGGGACTATGGCTACACCTTC. It codes for CASSQFITSGQGDYGYTF.

The chain is built from TRBV10-3 and TRBJ1-5; 7 bases match TRBD1. From germline, CDR1 is ENHRY and CDR2 SYGVKD. J gave up 4 bases and V 2 bases, and 8 bases lay outside the gene matches. This CDR3 region has 16 residues. CDR3 in amino acids: CAISEGQEPSNQPQHF. The CDR3 DNA sequence: TGTGCCATCAGTGAGGGACAGGAACCTTCAAATCAGCCCCAGCATTTT.

V and J are TRBV19 and TRBJ2-3; D uncertain. The CDR3 sequence is 15 residues long. V dropped 3 bases and J dropped 0 bases, with 10 bases sitting between them. Per the germline V gene, CDR1 is LNHDA and CDR2 is SQIVND (reference sequence). This chain's CDR3 is CASSIGSRSTDTQYF. CDR3 in DNA: TGTGCCAGTAGTATTGGTAGCAGAAGCACAGATACGCAGTATTTT.

The count of this clone is one. The chain couples TRBV9 to TRBJ2-5; the D gene is possibly TRBD2 (6 bases). V lost 1 base and J 4 bases, leaving 17 bases between the germline ends. In germline, CDR1 is SGDLS, CDR2 YYNGEE. This CDR3 region has 16 residues. Here the CDR3 reads CASSVRGGGESETQYF. The CDR3 region has the DNA TGTGCCAGCAGCGTACGGGGCGGAGGGGAATCAGAGACCCAGTACTTC.

The genes are TRBV7-8 and TRBJ2-1, with 8 bases fitting TRBD2. V lost 4 bases and J lost 1; bases outside the gene matches: 12. CDR3 size: 18 residues. Germline lookup yields CDR1 SGHVS and CDR2 FQNEAQ. CDR3 amino acids: CASSSRNQRESSYNEQFF. CDR3 nucleotide sequence: TGTGCCAGCAGCTCGCGGAACCAGCGGGAGTCGTCCTACAATGAGCAGTTCTTC.

The V and J genes are TRBV4-3 and TRBJ2-3; D gene unclear. Trimming removed 4 bases at V and 0 bases at J, with 8 bases between. The CDR3 has 14 residues. The germline gives CDR1 LGHNA, CDR2 YSLEER. This chain's CDR3 is CASSPHLSTDTQYF. In nucleotides, the CDR3 is TGCGCCAGCAGCCCCCATTTAAGCACAGATACGCAGTATTTT.